The 11 T cell receptor beta chains in this list originate from one sample, sequenced in a study of T-cell memory formation after mild COVID-19. From the 5' RACE reads, TCRdb called clonotypes with MiXCR, one entry per CDR3 protein. The sample includes about 160,000 distinct CDR3 sequences, around a third seen only once; the top ten take around 12%. Sample: PBMCs or a T cell subset sorted from them (not recorded which). The receptors were sampled from an adult woman who had mild COVID-19 (a few samples of this study predate the infection). Cell type and time point are not known.

The V gene is TRBV6-6, the J gene TRBJ1-1; tentatively, D is TRBD1 (6 bases). Germline V gene sequence: CDR1 MNHNY, CDR2 SVGAGI (reference sequence). The CDR3 has 12 residues. The ends were cut back, 7 bases at V and 5 bases at J, with 11 bases in the middle. CDR3 amino acids: CASTEGGTEAFF. CDR3 bases: TGTGCCAGCACTGAAGGGGGGACTGAAGCTTTCTTT.

This clonotype has only a few counts. The chain uses TRBV4-3 and TRBJ2-3, with 13 nucleotides matching TRBD2. V shed 4 bases and J 6 bases; nucleotides not matched to a gene: 22. Germline CDR1 is LGHNA and CDR2 is YSLEER. The CDR3 runs 21 residues. This chain's CDR3 is CASSPLFRLAGGENSGDTQYF. DNA for the CDR3: TGCGCCAGCAGCCCATTATTCAGACTAGCGGGAGGCGAAAACTCCGGGGATACGCAGTATTTT.

This clonotype was found a few times. CDR3 in DNA: TGTGCCAGCAGCGCTGGGACTAGCGGGGGCCCATCCTACAATGAGCAGTTCTTC. Translated, it gives CASSAGTSGGPSYNEQFF. The chain links TRBV7-9 to TRBJ2-1, with 14 bases matching TRBD2. Germline-derived CDR1 and CDR2 are SEHNR and FQNEAQ (reference sequence). Trimming removed 5 bases from V and 1 base from J; junction bases left unmatched: 7. This CDR3 has 18 amino acids.

The chain uses TRBV12-3 or TRBV12-4 and TRBJ2-7; 9 bases are a match to TRBD2. This CDR3 region has 12 residues. Trimming removed 6 bases from V and 8 bases from J; junction bases left unmatched: 5. The CDR3 DNA is TGTGCCAGCAGAGCGGGGGGTCAGAAGCAGTACTTC. Its translation is CASRAGGQKQYF.

This sequence joins TRBV10-3 and TRBJ1-4; 7 bases align to TRBD1. CDR1 and CDR2 from the germline V gene are ENHRY and SYGVKD. Trimming took 11 bases from V and 5 from J; bases not matched to a gene: 17. The CDR3 contains 16 residues. The CDR3 DNA follows: TGTGCCTCATCAAGGGGACCGGGACAGTCAAATGAAAAACTGTTTTTT. Its translation is CASSRGPGQSNEKLFF.

The table lists this clonotype with a few counts. The chain joins TRBV29-1 to TRBJ1-1, with D possibly being TRBD1 (6 bases). V was pared by 4 bases and J by 6 bases, with 15 bases between. Germline V CDR1 and CDR2: SQVTM, ANQGSEA. The CDR3 loop spans 13 amino acids. The CDR3, as DNA: TGCAGCGTTGCCCCACAGGGTGCCCCTGAAGCTTTCTTT. This sequence encodes CSVAPQGAPEAFF.

In this sample, this clonotype turned up a few times. The V call is TRBV7-3, the J call TRBJ2-7; D not resolved. The length of the CDR3 is 13 residues. Per germline, CDR1 SGHTA and CDR2 FQGTGA. V was trimmed by 0 bases and J by 3 bases, leaving 6 bases between them. CDR3 sequence reads: CASSLTWGYEQYF. CDR3 nucleotides: TGTGCCAGCAGCTTAACCTGGGGCTACGAGCAGTACTTC.

The chain uses TRBV6-5 and TRBJ1-4, with 9 bases fitting TRBD1. V trimming: 5 bases; J trimming: 10 bases; junction bases outside the gene matches: 8. This CDR3 spans 14 amino acids. Germline V gene sequence: CDR1 MNHEY, CDR2 SVGAGI. This CDR3 reads CASSMGQGDGKLFF. In nucleotides, the CDR3 is TGTGCCAGCAGTATGGGACAGGGTGACGGAAAACTGTTTTTT.

The rearrangement uses TRBV2 and TRBJ2-7; 9 positions match TRBD1. Germline loops: CDR1 SNHLY, CDR2 FYNNEI. The V and J ends lost 4 bases and 5 bases, in that order; junction bases with no gene match: 12. The CDR3 has 16 amino acids. The CDR3 loop is CASSGIRPGTGNEQYF. CDR3 DNA sequence: TGTGCCAGCAGTGGGATACGTCCCGGGACAGGGAACGAGCAGTACTTC.

The J gene is TRBJ2-7, the V gene TRBV7-9; D gene ambiguous. The CDR3 is made up of 16 amino acids. The V gene lost 1 base and the J gene lost 0 bases, with 13 bases spanning the gap. The germline V gene has CDR1 SEHNR and CDR2 FQNEAQ (reference sequence). Here the CDR3 DNA reads TGTGCCAGCAGCTTAGGATTGGGGTCACCCTCCTACGAGCAGTACTTC. Protein sequence: CASSLGLGSPSYEQYF.

This clonotype came up a few times. The rearrangement uses TRBV9 and TRBJ2-7; D not certain. From germline, CDR1 is SGDLS and CDR2 YYNGEE. The CDR3 extends over 14 amino acids. Trimming took 5 bases from V and 0 from J, leaving 12 bases between them. CDR3 nucleotide sequence: TGTGCCAGCAGAGCAGATGCGGACTCCTACGAGCAGTACTTC. This translates into CASRADADSYEQYF. The whole variable domain, remainder taken from reference TRBV9 and TRBJ2-7, is DSGVTQTPKHLITATGQRVTLRCSPRSGDLSVYWYQQSLDQGLQFLIQYYNGEERAKGNILERFSAQQFPDLHSELNLSSLELGDSALYFCASRADADSYEQYFGPGTRLTVT.